This T cell receptor (beta chain) was obtained from a study of T cell responses to AZD1222 COVID-19 vaccine. General study findings and limits: Baseline serology detected seropositivity in only five to seven AZD1222 recipients.

Libraries were prepared by immunoSEQ multiplex PCR; TCRdb keeps only in-frame clonotypes and omits some of them. The data hold 90,000 to 100,000 clones, with more than 70% observed a single time. This CDR3 contains 13 residues. V dropped 2 bases and J dropped 4 bases, with 8 bases sitting between them. In germline, CDR1 is MNHNS, CDR2 SASEGT. About this clone: The antigen is not known.

Whether given at about 4 or about 12 weeks, second doses were pooled. The chain couples TRBV6-1 to TRBJ1-2; D perhaps matches TRBD1 (5 bases). This specimen was peripheral blood, taken 28 days after the second AZD1222 dose. This TCR was recovered from an adult who received the AZD1222 COVID-19 vaccine. CDR3 nucleotides: TGTGCCAGCAGTGAAAGGGACCGCTATGGCTACACCTTC. Amino acid sequence: CASSERDRYGYTF.